The rows below give T cell receptor beta chains drawn from one sample of a study of radiation and T cells in renal cell carcinoma. Here immunoSEQ multiplex PCR was the method, and the copy in TCRdb shows in-frame clones only, minus some. Among 100,000 or so clones, around nine tenths were seen once, and the ten largest hold approximately 8.1%. The specimen was blood, collected from a patient whose treatment included radiotherapy and nephrectomy. The receptors here all came from a man between 45 and 60 years old with renal cell carcinoma. The CDR3 runs from the conserved cysteine through the conserved F or W. The D gene is left open where the match is weak. The listing skips clone size in some rows; elsewhere it reads once, few, many or a size class.

>TRBD1|-|TRBV5-4|TRBJ1-4
TGTGCCAGCAGCTGGGGCGGGGACAGGAGAAATGAAAAACTGTTTTTT
CASSWGGDRRNEKLFF
>-|-|TRBV5-1|TRBJ1-4
TGCGCCAGCAGCTTTGGACAGCTTGCAACTAATGAAAAACTGTTTTTT
CASSFGQLATNEKLFF
>TRBD1|-|TRBV18|TRBJ2-1
TGTGCCAGCTCACCACCGGGCAGGGGGCGCGGTGAGCAGTTCTTC
CASSPPGRGRGEQFF
>-|-|TRBV6-1|TRBJ1-6
TGTGCCAGCAGGGAGGGGATAGGGGCATCACCCCTCCACTTT
CASREGIGASPLHF
>-|-|TRBV2|TRBJ1-1
TGTGCCAGCAGTGAACAGGGGTCGGGGACTGAAGCTTTCTTT
CASSEQGSGTEAFF
>-|-|TRBV6-1|TRBJ1-2
TGTGCCAGCAGTGGGCAGGGGCTCGGCTACACCTTC
CASSGQGLGYTF
>TRBD1|-|TRBV30|TRBJ2-1
TGTGCCTGGGGGACAGGGATAAACAATGAGCAGTTCTTC
CAWGTGINNEQFF
>-|-|TRBV2|TRBJ1-2
TGTGCCAGCAGTGAAGGGGCCCCCCTTGGCTACACCTTC
CASSEGAPLGYTF
>-|-|TRBV5-1|TRBJ2-3
TGCGCCAGCAGCACCGGACAAGGGGCAGATACGCAGTATTTT
CASSTGQGADTQYF
>TRBD2|-|TRBV7-8|TRBJ2-1
TGTGCCAGCAGCTTAGCGCCCTCGGGAGGTGGGTCGGGTGAGCAGTTCTTC
CASSLAPSGGGSGEQFF
>-|-|TRBV7-9|TRBJ2-1
TGTGCCAGCAGCTTAGAGGGTAGAGCTCCCGGGAATGAGCAGTTCTTC
CASSLEGRAPGNEQFF
>TRBD1|-|TRBV28|TRBJ2-3
TGTGCCAGCAGTCGACAGGGCGCGGATACGCAGTATTTT
CASSRQGADTQYF
>-|-|TRBV9|TRBJ1-4
TGTGCCAGCAGCCCCTCCTTGCAGGGGAGAAATGAAAAACTGTTTTTT
CASSPSLQGRNEKLFF
>-|once|TRBV5-5|TRBJ1-5
TGTGCCAGCAGCCTTGGTGTTGGAGATAATCAGCCCCAGCATTTT
CASSLGVGDNQPQHF
>-|-|TRBV30|TRBJ1-4
TGTGCCTGGTTTTGGGGAAATGAAGAACTGTTTTTT
CAWFWGNEELFF
>-|-|TRBV2|TRBJ2-3
TGTGCCAGCTCGACGCGACTAGTTTCCGATACGCAGTATTTT
CASSTRLVSDTQYF
>-|once|TRBV5-4|TRBJ2-1
TGTGCCAGCAGCTTGGACAGAGAAAACAATGAGCAGTTCTTC
CASSLDRENNEQFF
>TRBD1|-|TRBV6-5|TRBJ1-4
TGTGCCATCAGTGAGTCGGACAGGGGTGAAAAACTGTTTTTT
CAISESDRGEKLFF
>TRBD1|once|TRBV7-9|TRBJ1-2
TGTGCCAGCAGCTCGGGACAGACATATGGCTACACCTTC
CASSSGQTYGYTF
>TRBD1|-|TRBV9|TRBJ1-3
TGTGCCAGCAGCTCCGGGACAGGGGGATTTAGAAACACCATATATTTT
CASSSGTGGFRNTIYF
>-|-|TRBV28|TRBJ2-4
TGTGCCAGCAGTTTATCTGGGGTGGGCCTGTACTTC
CASSLSGVGLYF
>TRBD1|-|TRBV4-3|TRBJ2-3
TGCGCCAGCAGCCAAGACTCGGCAGGGGGCGTGGATACGCAGTATTTT
CASSQDSAGGVDTQYF
>-|-|TRBV18|TRBJ2-3
TGTGCCAGCTCACCTGCAGATACGCAGTATTTT
CASSPADTQYF
>TRBD1|-|TRBV9|TRBJ2-7
TGTGCCAGCAGCGTGGGACAGGGGGCCGGAACGGAGGCCGAGCAGTACTTC
CASSVGQGAGTEAEQYF
>-|-|TRBV7-2|TRBJ2-7
TGTGCCAGCAGCTTAGGAGGGCAGGGGACTCGGAGTCTGTACTTC
CASSLGGQGTRSLYF
>-|-|TRBV4-3|TRBJ2-2
TGCGCCAGCAGCCCCAACCCAATGAACACCGGGGAGCTGTTTTTT
CASSPNPMNTGELFF